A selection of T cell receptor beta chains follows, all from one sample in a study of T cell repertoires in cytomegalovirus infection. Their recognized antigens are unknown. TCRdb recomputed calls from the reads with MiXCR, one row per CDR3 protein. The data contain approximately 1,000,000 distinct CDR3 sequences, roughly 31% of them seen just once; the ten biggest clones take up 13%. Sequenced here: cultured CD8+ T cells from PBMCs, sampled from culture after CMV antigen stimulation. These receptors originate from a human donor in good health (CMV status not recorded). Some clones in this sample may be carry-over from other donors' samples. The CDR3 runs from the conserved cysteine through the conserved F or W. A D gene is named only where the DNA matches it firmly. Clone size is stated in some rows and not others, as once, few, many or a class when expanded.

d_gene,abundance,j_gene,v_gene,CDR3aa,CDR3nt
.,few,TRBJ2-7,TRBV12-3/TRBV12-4,CASSTTGRSYEQYF,TGTGCCAGCAGTACAACAGGGCGCTCCTACGAGCAGTACTTC
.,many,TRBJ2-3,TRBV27,CASSLNSYPRVVTDTQYF,TGTGCCAGCAGTCTAAACTCTTATCCTAGAGTCGTCACAGATACGCAGTATTTT
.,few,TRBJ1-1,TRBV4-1,CASSQEWVYNTEAFF,TGCGCCAGCAGCCAAGAATGGGTGTATAACACTGAAGCTTTCTTT
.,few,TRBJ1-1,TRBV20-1,CSARDKLGGMNTEAFF,TGCAGTGCTAGAGATAAGTTGGGAGGGATGAACACTGAAGCTTTCTTT
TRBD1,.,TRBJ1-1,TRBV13,CASSPGDRRLEAFF,TGTGCCAGCAGCCCCGGGGACAGGAGACTTGAAGCTTTCTTT
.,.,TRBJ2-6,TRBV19,CASSIGGLGANVLTF,TGTGCCAGTAGTATCGGGGGGCTTGGGGCCAACGTCCTGACTTTC
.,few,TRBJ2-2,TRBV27,CASSLQQLNGELFF,TGTGCCAGCAGTTTACAACAGCTAAACGGGGAGCTGTTTTTT
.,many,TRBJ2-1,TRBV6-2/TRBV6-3,CASSYSRGEQFF,TGTGCCAGCAGTTACTCGAGGGGTGAGCAGTTCTTC
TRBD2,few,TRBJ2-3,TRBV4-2,CASSQELAGANTDTQYF,TGTGCCAGCAGCCAAGAACTAGCGGGGGCCAACACAGATACGCAGTATTTT
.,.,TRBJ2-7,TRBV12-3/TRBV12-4,CASSSPREGRYVQYF,TGTGCCAGCAGTTCACCGAGAGAGGGGCGCTACGTGCAGTACTTC
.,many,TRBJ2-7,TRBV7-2,CAVTDSSYEQYF,TGTGCCGTTACGGACAGCTCCTACGAGCAGTACTTC
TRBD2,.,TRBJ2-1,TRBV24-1,CATSGERGADNEQFF,TGTGCCACCAGTGGCGAGCGGGGGGCTGACAATGAGCAGTTCTTC
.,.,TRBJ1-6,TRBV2,CASTTPPNSPLHF,TGTGCCAGCACCACACCGCCGAATTCACCCCTCCACTTT
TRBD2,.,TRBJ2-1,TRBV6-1,CASSERWSSGVLNEQFF,TGTGCCAGCAGTGAACGATGGTCTAGCGGGGTTCTCAATGAGCAGTTCTTC
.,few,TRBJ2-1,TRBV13,CASSLGVGRQQFF,TGTGCCAGCAGCTTAGGAGTAGGGCGTCAGCAGTTCTTC
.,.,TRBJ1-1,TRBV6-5,CASTQLGIGEFPAEAFF,TGTGCCAGCACTCAATTGGGGATCGGGGAGTTTCCTGCTGAAGCTTTCTTT
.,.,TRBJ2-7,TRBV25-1,CASSDRGWAAYEQYF,TGTGCCAGCAGTGACAGGGGATGGGCGGCCTACGAGCAGTACTTC
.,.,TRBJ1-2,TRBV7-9,CASSLAPKVGYGYTF,TGTGCCAGCAGCTTAGCGCCTAAAGTAGGCTATGGCTACACCTTC
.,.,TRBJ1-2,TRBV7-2,CASSFDSNYGYTF,TGTGCCAGCAGCTTCGACAGTAACTATGGCTACACCTTC
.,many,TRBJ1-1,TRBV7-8,CASSSTVVNTEAFF,TGTGCCAGCAGCTCGACAGTTGTTAACACTGAAGCTTTCTTT
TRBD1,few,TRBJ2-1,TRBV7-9,CASSVQGIRKNEQFF,TGTGCCAGCAGCGTACAGGGGATCAGGAAGAATGAGCAGTTCTTC
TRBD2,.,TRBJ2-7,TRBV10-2,CASSPGGALEQYF,TGCGCCAGCAGCCCGGGGGGGGCGCTTGAGCAGTACTTC
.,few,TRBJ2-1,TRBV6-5,CASSYSSDMGEQFF,TGTGCCAGCAGTTACTCGTCCGACATGGGTGAGCAGTTCTTC
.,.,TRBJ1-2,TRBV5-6,CASSLPASGARYGYTF,TGTGCCAGCAGCTTACCCGCCTCGGGGGCGCGGTATGGCTACACCTTC
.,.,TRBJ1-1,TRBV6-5,CASSPRDFLPNTEAFF,TGTGCCAGCAGCCCCCGGGACTTTCTCCCGAACACTGAAGCTTTCTTT
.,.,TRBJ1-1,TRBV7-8,CASSLGGIRNTEAFF,TGTGCCAGCAGCTTAGGGGGCATCAGGAACACTGAAGCTTTCTTT
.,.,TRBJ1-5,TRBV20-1,CSASGLTDGDGYQPQHF,TGCAGTGCTAGTGGGCTTACAGATGGGGACGGCTATCAGCCCCAGCATTTT
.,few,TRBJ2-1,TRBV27,CASSQWAGRGMSNEQFF,TGTGCCAGCAGCCAATGGGCTGGCCGCGGCATGAGCAATGAGCAGTTCTTC
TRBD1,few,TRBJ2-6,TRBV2,CASSGDRGSGANVLTF,TGTGCCAGCAGTGGGGACAGGGGTTCTGGGGCCAACGTCCTGACTTTC
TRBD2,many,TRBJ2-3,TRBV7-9,CASSPASGGRIDTQYF,TGTGCCAGCAGCCCTGCTAGCGGGGGGCGTATAGATACGCAGTATTTT
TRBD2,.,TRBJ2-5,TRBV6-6,CAAAGGRYQETQYF,TGTGCCGCGGCGGGGGGAAGGTACCAAGAGACCCAGTACTTC
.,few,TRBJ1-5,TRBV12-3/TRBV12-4,CASSPIAGGQPQHF,TGTGCCAGCAGTCCTATTGCGGGGGGTCAGCCCCAGCATTTT
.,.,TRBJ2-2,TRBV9,CASSVEGTGELFF,TGTGCCAGCAGCGTAGAGGGTACCGGGGAGCTGTTTTTT
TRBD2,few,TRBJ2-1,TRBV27,CASSHGLAGKQFF,TGTGCCAGCAGTCACGGACTAGCGGGGAAGCAGTTCTTC
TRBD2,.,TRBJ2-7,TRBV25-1,CASSDSPGLAFFYEQYF,TGTGCCAGCAGTGATTCCCCTGGACTAGCCTTTTTCTACGAGCAGTACTTC
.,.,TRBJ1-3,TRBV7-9,CASATVHSGNTIYF,TGTGCCAGCGCGACAGTTCACTCTGGAAACACCATATATTTT
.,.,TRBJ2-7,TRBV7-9,CASSLVQATYEQYF,TGTGCCAGCAGCTTGGTACAGGCAACTTACGAGCAGTACTTC
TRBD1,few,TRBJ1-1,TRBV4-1,CASSQGQGEVIGNTEAFF,TGCGCCAGCAGCCAAGGCCAGGGGGAGGTTATCGGGAACACTGAAGCTTTCTTT
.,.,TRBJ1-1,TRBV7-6,CASSPGWRAANTEAFF,TGTGCCAGCAGCCCCGGGTGGCGGGCGGCGAACACTGAAGCTTTCTTT
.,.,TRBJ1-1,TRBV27,CASSLVQVLRNTEAFF,TGTGCCAGCAGTCTGGTTCAAGTTCTTCGGAACACTGAAGCTTTCTTT
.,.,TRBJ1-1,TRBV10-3,CAISEKGGRNTEAFF,TGTGCCATCAGTGAAAAAGGAGGGAGGAACACTGAAGCTTTCTTT
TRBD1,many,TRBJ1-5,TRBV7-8,CASSWGIRTGGNQPQHF,TGTGCCAGCAGCTGGGGGATTAGGACAGGGGGCAATCAGCCCCAGCATTTT
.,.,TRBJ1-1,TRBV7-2,CVSSLAMQGPFTEAFF,TGTGTCAGCAGCTTAGCGATGCAGGGACCCTTTACTGAAGCTTTCTTT
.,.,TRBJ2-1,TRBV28,CASTRRGNEQFF,TGTGCCAGCACCCGGAGGGGAAATGAGCAGTTCTTC
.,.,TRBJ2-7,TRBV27,CASSLGGGILYEQYF,TGTGCCAGCAGTTTGGGAGGGGGGATTCTATACGAGCAGTACTTC
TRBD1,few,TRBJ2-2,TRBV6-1,CASGTGGFTGELFF,TGTGCCAGCGGGACAGGGGGGTTCACCGGGGAGCTGTTTTTT
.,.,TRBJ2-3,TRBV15,CATNRVRWGGTDTQYF,TGTGCCACCAACAGAGTGAGGTGGGGCGGCACAGATACGCAGTATTTT
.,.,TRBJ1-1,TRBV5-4,CASSLGTLMNTEAFF,TGTGCCAGCAGCTTGGGAACCCTAATGAACACTGAAGCTTTCTTT